This note documents a single T cell receptor beta chain sequence. The target of this receptor is not known. Nothing much larger sits one base from this clone, and base qualities are not available. This entry is derived from a study of shared clonotypes between healthy human individuals (TCRdb year 2020). For context, the study as a whole: The cohort comprised a couple of women and three men aged 18 to 49 years. Each donor's leukapheresis produced roughly between roughly 0.9 and 8.9 billion PBMCs. To estimate repertoire size and how much clonotypes are shared between individuals, the study performed deep sequencing of blood TCR repertoires from roughly five healthy adults. Different laboratories and diverse techniques were used to prepare libraries and sequence TCR repertoires, to increase sequencing depth and limit assay-specific biases. For each donor, CD4 naive and CD4 memory were each run on three plates, CD8 naive on two plates, and CD8 memory on one plate. The research as a whole found: Sharing across four donors was observed for roughly 5% of naive CD4, over 3% of naive CD8, 2% to 2.5% of memory CD4, and roughly 0.4% of memory CD8 clonotypes. Compared with non-shared clonotypes, clonotypes shared by all four sorted-subset donors had higher generation probabilities. Incomplete sequencing was indicated by rarefaction of sorted-subset datasets, despite the large sequencing depth. Based on pairwise subsampling, the degree of clonotype sharing among donors was expected to be affected by sequencing depth. Naive subsets generally had larger estimated clonotype richness than memory subsets did. Sampling was limited to blood, and TCR repertoires in tissue likely differ from TCR repertoires in blood. The small number of donors limited the genetic and exposure-history diversity represented.

The donors were healthy, HIV-negative adults with no recently reported acute infections or vaccinations. Only Caucasian adults living in Nashville, Tennessee, USA were represented among the donors. CD4+ T cells were enriched by magnetic negative selection; naive cells were then positively selected on CD45RA, and the negative fraction formed the memory subset. Blood was collected by leukapheresis, and PBMCs were isolated by Ficoll-Histopaque density gradient centrifugation and then cryopreserved in liquid nitrogen vapor phase. Purity and quantity of every magnetically sorted T cell population were checked by analytical flow cytometry. From each sorted fraction, genomic DNA was isolated and quantified by UV absorbance on a Nanodrop 2000c. TCR CDR3 regions were amplified from genomic DNA by multiplex PCR using the deep immunoSEQ assay. Extracted genomic DNA from each cell subset was distributed evenly across all wells of several immunoSEQ 96-well plates, and each plate was treated as a replicate. Each replicate PCR for sorted subsets received about 180 ng genomic DNA, equal to about 29,000 T cell genomes. Purified libraries were quantified with a Qubit 3.0 fluorometer, sized on a Bioanalyzer 2100, and re-quantified with the KAPA Library Quantification kit. A separate single-read 150-cycle Illumina NextSeq 550 flow cell was used to sequence each immunoSEQ 96-well plate. The published analysis was carried out like this. Because the immunoSEQ output included only junctional sequences and no quality scores, the filtering could not be the same as the filtering used for full-length reads. To assign V/J genes and CDR3, sequences were annotated against IMGT germline references using PyIR, a Python wrapper for IgBLAST v1.9. Reads with weak V/J assignments (E-value above 1e-6), missing CDR3, stop codons, out-of-frame junctions, or ambiguous translated residues were removed. V3J clonotypes were defined as sequences sharing an identical inferred V gene, J gene, and CDR3 amino acid sequence. Percentage overlap between repertoires was computed as shared unique clonotypes divided by the size of the smaller repertoire. Three approaches were used to assess repertoire richness: RTK rarefaction, the Chao1 estimator, and Recon v2.1 estimates of unobserved clonotypes. Generation probabilities were computed with OLGA for all TCRbeta clonotypes obtained by the gDNA method from a handful of donors. TCRdb carries this immuneACCESS record with in-frame sequences only. Its versions omit some clonotypes, under half of them owing to an unresolved V gene in the studies checked, with the rest unexplained. V and J calls and clone size come straight from that table; D and trimming were deduced from the DNA. The sample contains 2,500,000 or so clones, around 90% of them found a single time. Approximately 0.41% of the sample lies in the top ten.

For CDR1 and CDR2, the germline V gene lists MNHNS and SASEGT. Including the terminal cysteine and phenylalanine, the CDR3 comprises 12 residues. The sequence is cut down to CDR3 DNA, 36 bases in frame from base 1. Trimming removed 8 bases from V and 1 base from J, leaving 6 bases between the germline ends. The origin of this receptor is a young man in good health. Some clones in this sample may be carry-over from other donors' samples. The sample taken for sequencing was naive CD4+ T cells from PBMCs. In light of the paper, this sample's cell subset or site label describes: CD45RA+ positively selected. The chain is assembled from TRBV6-1 and TRBJ2-1; no D gene can be assigned with confidence. CDR3 protein: CASGRSYNEQFF. The sequenced DNA: TGTGCCAGCGGCCGATCCTACAATGAGCAGTTCTTC.